This TCR beta chain appears in the sequencing data of a study of response to subunit inactivated influenza vaccine. Study-level points and caveats: With each seasonal influenza vaccination, the authors suggested, few new T cells are recruited.

MiXCR, applied by TCRdb to the RT-PCR reads, yields one record per CDR3 protein. The sample holds 650,000 to 850,000 distinct CDR3 sequences; approximately 15% are singletons and the top ten take 6.5% to 8.5%. This clonotype occurred a few times. Its specificity is not known. The source was PBMCs from blood, collected 14 to 15 days before vaccination. This sequence was found in a man aged 45-65 years who received an inactivated influenza vaccine.

CDR3 protein: CSASGPRNPEFNYGYTF. The CDR3, as DNA: TGCAGTGCTAGTGGGCCCCGAAATCCCGAATTCAACTATGGCTACACCTTC. V usage is TRBV20-1 and J usage is TRBJ1-2, with unresolved D. V dropped 3 bases and J dropped 2 bases, with 22 bases sitting between them. The CDR3 is 17 amino acids. CDR1 is DFQATT, CDR2 SNEGSKA, per germline (reference sequence).